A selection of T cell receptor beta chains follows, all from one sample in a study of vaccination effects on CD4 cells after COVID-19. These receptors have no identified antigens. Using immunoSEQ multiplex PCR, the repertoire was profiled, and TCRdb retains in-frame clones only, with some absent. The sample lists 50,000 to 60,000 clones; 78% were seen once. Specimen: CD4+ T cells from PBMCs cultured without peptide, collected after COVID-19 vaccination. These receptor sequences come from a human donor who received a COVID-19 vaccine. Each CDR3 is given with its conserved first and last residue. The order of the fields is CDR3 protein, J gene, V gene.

CDR3 protein: CATSDFRLDRGTEAFF; J gene: TRBJ1-1; V gene: TRBV24-1
CDR3 protein: CASSTLQGAEAFF; J gene: TRBJ1-1; V gene: TRBV5-1
CDR3 protein: CAWRGAVASGAYEQYF; J gene: TRBJ2-7; V gene: TRBV30
CDR3 protein: CASSPTGTGANEQFF; J gene: TRBJ2-1; V gene: TRBV6-4
CDR3 protein: CASTLGGVGNEKLFF; J gene: TRBJ1-4; V gene: TRBV3-1/TRBV3-2
CDR3 protein: CASSAGTGGAYGYTF; J gene: TRBJ1-2; V gene: TRBV19
CDR3 protein: CASSPTSGSTDTQYF; J gene: TRBJ2-3; V gene: TRBV3-1/TRBV3-2
CDR3 protein: CASSPRGGTEAFF; J gene: TRBJ1-1; V gene: TRBV19
CDR3 protein: CASSQISRGAGYTF; J gene: TRBJ1-2; V gene: TRBV3-1/TRBV3-2
CDR3 protein: CASSFWETSGRSPIINEQFF; J gene: TRBJ2-1; V gene: TRBV7-8
CDR3 protein: CASSQPGRVNTEAFF; J gene: TRBJ1-1; V gene: TRBV3-1/TRBV3-2
CDR3 protein: CASSLGAGNTEAFF; J gene: TRBJ1-1; V gene: TRBV11-2
CDR3 protein: CASSLGDRDPDTQYF; J gene: TRBJ2-3; V gene: TRBV5-1
CDR3 protein: CASGTLSPLYEQYF; J gene: TRBJ2-7; V gene: TRBV28
CDR3 protein: CASTIRQGSYGYTF; J gene: TRBJ1-2; V gene: TRBV6-5
CDR3 protein: CASSPAGRDEQYF; J gene: TRBJ2-7; V gene: TRBV18
CDR3 protein: CASTPSRGVGPNTEAFF; J gene: TRBJ1-1; V gene: TRBV28
CDR3 protein: CASSLDGGLAGVGEQYF; J gene: TRBJ2-7; V gene: TRBV5-4
CDR3 protein: CASSPGQGSRVPQYF; J gene: TRBJ2-5; V gene: TRBV3-1/TRBV3-2
CDR3 protein: CSVARQGIGYEQYF; J gene: TRBJ2-7; V gene: TRBV29-1
CDR3 protein: CASSRGQGAVTEAFF; J gene: TRBJ1-1; V gene: TRBV3-1/TRBV3-2
CDR3 protein: CASSPAGGVGGNTIYF; J gene: TRBJ1-3; V gene: TRBV28
CDR3 protein: CASSQGARTEAFF; J gene: TRBJ1-1; V gene: TRBV28
CDR3 protein: CASSLLDFNSPLHF; J gene: TRBJ1-6; V gene: TRBV11-2
CDR3 protein: CASSQFRESEGYTF; J gene: TRBJ1-2; V gene: TRBV7-2
CDR3 protein: CASNPGVTAGELFF; J gene: TRBJ2-2; V gene: TRBV6-5
CDR3 protein: CASSRVVAGYNEQFF; J gene: TRBJ2-1; V gene: TRBV4-1
CDR3 protein: CASSPLGQGNYGYTF; J gene: TRBJ1-2; V gene: TRBV28
CDR3 protein: CASMKEGWSTEAFF; J gene: TRBJ1-1; V gene: TRBV19
CDR3 protein: CASRVTGGSNQPQHF; J gene: TRBJ1-5; V gene: TRBV19
CDR3 protein: CASGPETYGYTF; J gene: TRBJ1-2; V gene: TRBV6-5
CDR3 protein: CASSMDRYYEQYF; J gene: TRBJ2-7; V gene: TRBV19
CDR3 protein: CSASGLAGGPVTEQFF; J gene: TRBJ2-1; V gene: TRBV20-1
CDR3 protein: CASSYPGQVSNQPQHF; J gene: TRBJ1-5; V gene: TRBV6-6
CDR3 protein: CASSFSGQARTTEAFF; J gene: TRBJ1-1; V gene: TRBV28
CDR3 protein: CASRKGVLGERGYTF; J gene: TRBJ1-2; V gene: TRBV4-1
CDR3 protein: CARRGEGHLTF; J gene: TRBJ2-6; V gene: TRBV2
CDR3 protein: CASSPQGSGSPLHF; J gene: TRBJ1-6; V gene: TRBV5-1
CDR3 protein: CAWSRAHTDTQYF; J gene: TRBJ2-3; V gene: TRBV30
CDR3 protein: CASSIKAAGANVLTF; J gene: TRBJ2-6; V gene: TRBV19
CDR3 protein: CASSLGLAGGLAKNIQYF; J gene: TRBJ2-4; V gene: TRBV27
CDR3 protein: CASSLGVAGDYEQYF; J gene: TRBJ2-7; V gene: TRBV7-3
CDR3 protein: CASSRGRTYNEQFF; J gene: TRBJ2-1; V gene: TRBV27
CDR3 protein: CASSLAPTSGLDEQYF; J gene: TRBJ2-7; V gene: TRBV7-2
CDR3 protein: CASTGPADIEQFF; J gene: TRBJ2-1; V gene: TRBV28
CDR3 protein: CASSLWRGRLDHYNYGYTF; J gene: TRBJ1-2; V gene: TRBV28
CDR3 protein: CSASIGTSGYNEQFF; J gene: TRBJ2-1; V gene: TRBV20-1
CDR3 protein: CASSAGAFETQYF; J gene: TRBJ2-5; V gene: TRBV6-5